These T cell receptor beta chains were read from a single sample in a study of blood T cells in healthy people across ages. TCRdb analysed the 5' RACE reads with MiXCR anew, one entry per CDR3 protein. The sample yields 550,000 to 650,000 distinct CDR3 sequences, about 27% seen once. These data were likewise used in another study, on T cells of mothers and their children.

Sequencing used blood. The receptors come from a boy aged 2 to 9 in good health. CDR3s include the opening cysteine and the closing phenylalanine or tryptophan. Each record gives: V gene, clone size, D gene, J gene, CDR3 protein, CDR3 DNA. D genes are given only for firm matches. Clone size is stated in some rows and not others, as once, few, many or a class when expanded.

V: TRBV5-1
size: NA
D: NA
J: TRBJ1-5
CDR3: CASSLDLGGMRNQPQHF
DNA: TGCGCCAGCAGCTTGGACCTGGGTGGGATGAGAAATCAGCCCCAGCATTTT

V: TRBV7-9
size: NA
D: TRBD2
J: TRBJ2-1
CDR3: CASSQRTSSNEQFF
DNA: TGTGCCAGCAGCCAACGGACTAGCTCCAATGAGCAGTTCTTC

V: TRBV10-2
size: NA
D: NA
J: TRBJ2-2
CDR3: CASSGAGWITGELFF
DNA: TGCGCCAGCAGTGGGGCAGGCTGGATTACCGGGGAGCTGTTTTTT

V: TRBV7-9
size: few
D: TRBD1
J: TRBJ2-7
CDR3: CASRATGIEQYF
DNA: TGTGCCAGCAGGGCGACAGGGATCGAGCAGTACTTC

V: TRBV27
size: NA
D: TRBD2
J: TRBJ2-7
CDR3: CASKRGNYEQYF
DNA: TGTGCCAGCAAGCGGGGAAACTACGAGCAGTACTTC

V: TRBV12-3/TRBV12-4
size: NA
D: TRBD1
J: TRBJ2-2
CDR3: CASGMDRDTGELFF
DNA: TGTGCCAGCGGGATGGACAGGGACACCGGGGAGCTGTTTTTT

V: TRBV7-2
size: NA
D: TRBD2
J: TRBJ2-7
CDR3: CASSGLREDEQYF
DNA: TGTGCCAGCAGCGGACTGCGGGAGGACGAGCAGTACTTC

V: TRBV7-2
size: NA
D: TRBD1
J: TRBJ2-3
CDR3: CASSLGGGVVDTQYF
DNA: TGTGCCAGCAGCTTAGGAGGGGGCGTGGTAGATACGCAGTATTTT

V: TRBV18
size: many
D: NA
J: TRBJ2-1
CDR3: CASSPQGGLDNEQFF
DNA: TGTGCCAGCTCACCACAGGGGGGATTGGACAATGAGCAGTTCTTC

V: TRBV12-3/TRBV12-4
size: few
D: NA
J: TRBJ1-6
CDR3: CASSFHSPLHF
DNA: TGTGCCAGCAGTTTTCACTCACCCCTCCACTTT

V: TRBV7-3
size: few
D: TRBD2
J: TRBJ2-1
CDR3: CASSPGGDYNEQFF
DNA: TGTGCCAGCAGCCCGGGGGGTGACTACAATGAGCAGTTCTTC

V: TRBV7-8
size: few
D: NA
J: TRBJ1-5
CDR3: CASSLAPLGVGSNQPQHF
DNA: TGTGCCAGCAGCTTAGCCCCTTTAGGGGTAGGGAGCAATCAGCCCCAGCATTTT

V: TRBV7-2
size: many
D: NA
J: TRBJ2-3
CDR3: CASSLRRGGTDTQYF
DNA: TGTGCCAGCAGCTTGCGGCGGGGAGGAACAGATACGCAGTATTTT

V: TRBV7-2
size: few
D: TRBD2
J: TRBJ2-7
CDR3: CASTGSGGPYEQYF
DNA: TGTGCCAGCACCGGGAGCGGGGGACCCTACGAGCAGTACTTC

V: TRBV7-2
size: NA
D: NA
J: TRBJ2-1
CDR3: CASSAFRDVYNEQFF
DNA: TGTGCCAGCAGCGCTTTCCGGGACGTGTACAATGAGCAGTTCTTC

V: TRBV5-1
size: few
D: TRBD2
J: TRBJ2-3
CDR3: CASSLVLAGGDTQYF
DNA: TGCGCCAGCAGCTTGGTCCTAGCGGGAGGGGATACGCAGTATTTT

V: TRBV12-3/TRBV12-4
size: NA
D: NA
J: TRBJ2-7
CDR3: CASSLHNRVHEQYF
DNA: TGTGCCAGCAGTCTCCATAACAGGGTCCACGAGCAGTACTTC

V: TRBV6-1
size: few
D: TRBD2
J: TRBJ2-3
CDR3: CASSRTSGGLSTDTQYF
DNA: TGTGCCAGCAGTCGGACTAGCGGGGGGCTTAGCACAGATACGCAGTATTTT

V: TRBV6-5
size: few
D: TRBD2
J: TRBJ2-3
CDR3: CASSPPGGLPDTQYF
DNA: TGTGCCAGCAGTCCCCCGGGGGGGCTGCCAGATACGCAGTATTTT

V: TRBV3-1
size: NA
D: TRBD1
J: TRBJ2-2
CDR3: CASSQDVFRDRGFTGELFF
DNA: TGTGCCAGCAGCCAAGATGTTTTCCGGGACAGGGGGTTTACCGGGGAGCTGTTTTTT

V: TRBV12-3/TRBV12-4
size: once
D: NA
J: TRBJ1-4
CDR3: CASSPGGVGDANEKLFF
DNA: TGTGCCAGCAGCCCAGGCGGGGTTGGAGATGCTAATGAAAAACTGTTTTTT

V: TRBV7-9
size: NA
D: NA
J: TRBJ2-5
CDR3: CASTLHQETQYF
DNA: TGTGCCAGCACGCTACACCAAGAGACCCAGTACTTC

V: TRBV12-3/TRBV12-4
size: few
D: NA
J: TRBJ2-7
CDR3: CASSLGTSTYKQYF
DNA: TGTGCCAGCAGCCTCGGGACATCTACGTACAAGCAGTACTTC

V: TRBV5-1
size: NA
D: NA
J: TRBJ1-2
CDR3: CASSFYQGDYGYTF
DNA: TGCGCCAGCAGCTTTTATCAGGGAGATTATGGCTACACCTTC

V: TRBV5-1
size: NA
D: NA
J: TRBJ2-4
CDR3: CASSFEGTVGYLQYF
DNA: TGCGCCAGCAGCTTTGAGGGGACGGTAGGTTATCTTCAGTACTTC

V: TRBV7-8
size: NA
D: NA
J: TRBJ2-1
CDR3: CASSSTYLRGVAYNEQFF
DNA: TGTGCCAGCAGCTCGACGTACCTACGGGGTGTTGCCTACAATGAGCAGTTCTTC

V: TRBV18
size: NA
D: NA
J: TRBJ2-1
CDR3: CASSPPVSGEQFF
DNA: TGTGCCAGCTCACCACCAGTATCCGGCGAGCAGTTCTTC

V: TRBV29-1
size: few
D: NA
J: TRBJ2-5
CDR3: CSVESLVPQETQYF
DNA: TGCAGCGTTGAGTCCCTAGTCCCCCAAGAGACCCAGTACTTC

V: TRBV7-3
size: NA
D: NA
J: TRBJ2-5
CDR3: CASSLLPEETQYF
DNA: TGTGCCAGCAGCTTACTGCCGGAAGAGACCCAGTACTTC

V: TRBV28
size: NA
D: NA
J: TRBJ1-4
CDR3: CASSKVSTNEKLFF
DNA: TGTGCCAGCAGTAAGGTTTCTACTAATGAAAAACTGTTTTTT

V: TRBV10-3
size: few
D: TRBD2
J: TRBJ2-1
CDR3: CAIRRLAGAGNEQFF
DNA: TGTGCCATCAGGAGACTAGCGGGGGCCGGCAATGAGCAGTTCTTC

V: TRBV6-1
size: NA
D: TRBD1
J: TRBJ1-1
CDR3: CASSEGNPGTVRQAFF
DNA: TGTGCCAGCAGTGAAGGAAACCCTGGGACAGTCCGACAGGCTTTCTTT

V: TRBV7-9
size: few
D: TRBD2
J: TRBJ2-5
CDR3: CASSTGTSGRPPEETQYF
DNA: TGTGCCAGCAGCACAGGGACTAGCGGGAGGCCCCCAGAAGAGACCCAGTACTTC

V: TRBV5-1
size: NA
D: NA
J: TRBJ1-6
CDR3: CASSTDPSVALHF
DNA: TGCGCCAGCAGCACGGACCCGTCTGTGGCCCTCCACTTT

V: TRBV18
size: few
D: NA
J: TRBJ2-5
CDR3: CASSPRQYQETQYF
DNA: TGTGCCAGCTCACCCCGACAGTACCAAGAGACCCAGTACTTC

V: TRBV5-8
size: NA
D: TRBD2
J: TRBJ2-5
CDR3: CASSPAGWETQYF
DNA: TGTGCCAGCAGCCCAGCGGGGTGGGAGACCCAGTACTTC

V: TRBV7-6
size: few
D: TRBD2
J: TRBJ2-4
CDR3: CASSLAEERESLWNIQYF
DNA: TGTGCCAGCAGCTTAGCGGAAGAGCGGGAGTCCCTGTGGAACATTCAGTACTTC

V: TRBV10-1
size: few
D: NA
J: TRBJ1-1
CDR3: CASSETRVRTEAFF
DNA: TGCGCCAGCAGTGAGACCAGGGTCAGGACTGAAGCTTTCTTT

V: TRBV24-1
size: NA
D: TRBD1
J: TRBJ1-2
CDR3: CATSDPTGNGYTF
DNA: TGTGCCACCAGTGACCCGACAGGGAATGGCTACACCTTC

V: TRBV9
size: NA
D: TRBD1
J: TRBJ1-6
CDR3: CASSPTGTGDSPLHF
DNA: TGTGCCAGCAGCCCGACCGGGACAGGGGACTCACCCCTCCACTTT

V: TRBV2
size: few
D: NA
J: TRBJ2-1
CDR3: CASSESSIAPNEQFF
DNA: TGTGCCAGCAGTGAGTCTAGTATCGCCCCCAATGAGCAGTTCTTC

V: TRBV27
size: NA
D: TRBD1
J: TRBJ2-3
CDR3: CASSYRGTGGTAGQFGGQYF
DNA: TGTGCCAGCAGTTACCGGGGTACAGGGGGCACAGCGGGCCAGTTTGGTGGGCAGTATTTT